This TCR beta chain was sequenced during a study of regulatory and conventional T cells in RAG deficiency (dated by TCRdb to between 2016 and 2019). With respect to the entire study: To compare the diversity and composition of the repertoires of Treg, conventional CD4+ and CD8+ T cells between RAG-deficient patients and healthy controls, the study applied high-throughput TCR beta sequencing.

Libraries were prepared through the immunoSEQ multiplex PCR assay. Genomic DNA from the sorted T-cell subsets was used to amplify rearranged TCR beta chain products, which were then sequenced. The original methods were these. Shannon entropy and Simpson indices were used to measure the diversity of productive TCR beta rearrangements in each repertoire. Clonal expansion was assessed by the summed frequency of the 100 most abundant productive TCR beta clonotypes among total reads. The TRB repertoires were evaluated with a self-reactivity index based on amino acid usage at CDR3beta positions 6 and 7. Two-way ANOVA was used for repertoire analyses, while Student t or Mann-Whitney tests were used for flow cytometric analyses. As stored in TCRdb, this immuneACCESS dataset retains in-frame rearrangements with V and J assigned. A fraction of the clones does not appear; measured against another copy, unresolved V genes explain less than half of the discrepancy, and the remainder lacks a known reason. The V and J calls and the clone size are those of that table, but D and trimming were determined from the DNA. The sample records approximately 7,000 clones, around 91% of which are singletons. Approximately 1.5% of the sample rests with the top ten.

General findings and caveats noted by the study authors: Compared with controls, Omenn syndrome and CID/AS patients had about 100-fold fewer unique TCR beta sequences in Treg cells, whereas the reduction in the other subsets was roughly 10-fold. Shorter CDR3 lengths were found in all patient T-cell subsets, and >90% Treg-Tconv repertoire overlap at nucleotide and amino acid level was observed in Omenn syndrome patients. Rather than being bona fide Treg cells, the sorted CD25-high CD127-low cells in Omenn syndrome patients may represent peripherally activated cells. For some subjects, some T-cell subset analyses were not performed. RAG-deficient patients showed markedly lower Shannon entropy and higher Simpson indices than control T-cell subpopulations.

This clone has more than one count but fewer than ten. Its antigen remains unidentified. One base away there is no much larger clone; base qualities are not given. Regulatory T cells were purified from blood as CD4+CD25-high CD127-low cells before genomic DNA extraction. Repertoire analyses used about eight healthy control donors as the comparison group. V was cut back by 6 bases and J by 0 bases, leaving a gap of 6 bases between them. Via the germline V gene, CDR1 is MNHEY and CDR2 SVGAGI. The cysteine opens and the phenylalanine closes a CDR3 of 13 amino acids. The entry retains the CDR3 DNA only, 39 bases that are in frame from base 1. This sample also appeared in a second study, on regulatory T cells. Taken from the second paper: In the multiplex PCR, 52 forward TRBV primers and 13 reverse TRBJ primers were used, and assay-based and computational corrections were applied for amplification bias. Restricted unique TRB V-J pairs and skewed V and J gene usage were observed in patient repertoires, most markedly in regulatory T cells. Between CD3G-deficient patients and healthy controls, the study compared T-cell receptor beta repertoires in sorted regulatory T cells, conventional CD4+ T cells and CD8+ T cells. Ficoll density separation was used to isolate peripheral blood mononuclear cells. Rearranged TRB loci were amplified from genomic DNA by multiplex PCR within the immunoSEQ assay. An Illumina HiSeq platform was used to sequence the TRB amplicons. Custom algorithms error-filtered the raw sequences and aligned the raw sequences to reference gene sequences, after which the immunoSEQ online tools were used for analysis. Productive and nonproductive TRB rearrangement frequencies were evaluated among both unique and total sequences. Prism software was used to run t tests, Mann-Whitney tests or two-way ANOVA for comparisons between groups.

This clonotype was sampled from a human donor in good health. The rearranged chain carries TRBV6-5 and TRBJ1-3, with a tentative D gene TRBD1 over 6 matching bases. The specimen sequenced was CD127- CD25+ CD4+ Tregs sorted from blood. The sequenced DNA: TGTGCCAGCAGGGACAGCTCTGGAAACACCATATATTTT. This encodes CASRDSSGNTIYF.